This T cell receptor beta chain was captured in a study of patients and donors after allogeneic stem cell transplantation (dated by TCRdb to 2018 to 2021). A word on this clonotype: Its cognate antigen has yet to be identified. No base qualities exist here, and no much larger clone lies one base off it.

Library generation was performed with RT-PCR. Instrument on record: NextSeq 550. TCRdb's own reprocessing of the public reads used fastp at Q25 and MiXCR and kept productive beta chains. Rows are unified per CDR3 protein, each entry keeping the most common DNA and genes. This sample gives about 230,000 distinct CDR3 sequences in total; 13% to 15% of them show up just once. Roughly 11% of the sample lies in the top ten. Germline trimming amounts to 5 bases on V and 5 bases on J, with 8 as the count of junction bases outside the gene matches. The CDR3 goes from the cysteine to the phenylalanine over 14 residues. The kept DNA is CDR3 alone, 42 bases in frame from the first base. The CDR1 and CDR2 encoded by the germline V gene (reference sequence) are DFQATT and SNEGSKA.

The chain couples TRBV20-1 to TRBJ2-7, with 11 central nucleotides matching TRBD2. The sequencing input was blood, either unsorted or a sorted T cell fraction (not recorded which). The TCR was taken from a human donor who was either an allogeneic HSCT recipient or a stem cell or donor lymphocyte infusion donor (not recorded which). It is not recorded whose cells these are; they may come from a transplant donor. The CDR3 region: CSALSGRALHEQYF. The DNA sequence follows: TGCAGTGCTCTTAGCGGGAGGGCCCTCCACGAGCAGTACTTC.